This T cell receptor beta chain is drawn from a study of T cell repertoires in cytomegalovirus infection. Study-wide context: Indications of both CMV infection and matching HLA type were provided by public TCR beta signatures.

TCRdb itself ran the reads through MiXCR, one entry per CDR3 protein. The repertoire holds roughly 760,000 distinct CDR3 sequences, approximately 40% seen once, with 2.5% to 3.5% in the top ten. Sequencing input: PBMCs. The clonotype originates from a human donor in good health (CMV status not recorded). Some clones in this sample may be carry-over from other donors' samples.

The chain's CDR3 is CASSNIGELLSYEQYF. The CDR3 DNA reads as TGTGCCAGCAGCAATATAGGAGAACTCCTCTCCTACGAGCAGTACTTC. The chain employs TRBV28 and TRBJ2-7; D remains ambiguous. Trimming cost V 6 bases and J 0 bases, with 18 bases left between them. There are 16 residues in the CDR3. The germline gives CDR1 MDHEN, CDR2 SYDVKM.